These T cell receptor beta chains were read from a single sample in a study of cytomegalovirus exposure and HLA in healthy donors. Repertoires were generated with immunoSEQ multiplex PCR, while TCRdb's copy carries only in-frame clones and drops some. The data show under 250,000 clones, around 87% seen once. Material for sequencing was PBMCs. The receptors derive from a woman aged 18-35 years in good health and CMV-seropositive. Each CDR3 is given with its conserved first and last residue. Each record gives: CDR3 DNA, CDR3 protein, J gene, clone size, D gene, V gene. The D gene is left open where the match is weak. Some rows have no size entry. The others give once, few or many, or a class for an expanded clone.

TGTGCCAGCAGTTCCACTAGGAATGAGCAGTTCTTC	CASSSTRNEQFF	TRBJ2-1	-	-	TRBV2
TGTGCCAGCAGCGTAGCTTCCGCGGGGATCTACAATGAGCAGTTCTTC	CASSVASAGIYNEQFF	TRBJ2-1	-	-	TRBV9
TGCGCCAGCAGCCCTTTGTCCCGGGATTACGAGCAGTACTTC	CASSPLSRDYEQYF	TRBJ2-7	-	-	TRBV5-1
TGTGCCTGGAGTGTGCTGCTACTGTCGAACACCGGGGAGCTGTTTTTT	CAWSVLLLSNTGELFF	TRBJ2-2	-	-	TRBV30
TGTGCCTGGACTAGCGGGGGAATCACAGATACGCAGTATTTT	CAWTSGGITDTQYF	TRBJ2-3	-	TRBD2	TRBV30
TGTGCCAGCAGCTTGGGACAGGGGGTAGAGCAGTACTTC	CASSLGQGVEQYF	TRBJ2-7	once	TRBD1	TRBV28
TGCGCCAGCAGTGAGCTCGCGGGAGGCGGCCACGAGCAGTACTTC	CASSELAGGGHEQYF	TRBJ2-7	-	TRBD2	TRBV10-2
TGTGCCAGCGCGACAGGGGGCGAGCAGTACTTC	CASATGGEQYF	TRBJ2-7	few	TRBD1	TRBV6-5
TGTGCCAGCAGCGCTATATCGAACACCGGGGAGCTGTTTTTT	CASSAISNTGELFF	TRBJ2-2	-	-	TRBV9
TGTGCCAGTAGTAGGAACAGGGGGGCTAACTATGGCTACACCTTC	CASSRNRGANYGYTF	TRBJ1-2	-	TRBD1	TRBV19
TGTGCCAGCAGTTTACGGGACAGGGTGAACACTGAAGCTTTCTTT	CASSLRDRVNTEAFF	TRBJ1-1	-	TRBD1	TRBV27
TGTGCCAGCAGCTCCCGGGACAGGGCGCACACTGAAGCTTTCTTT	CASSSRDRAHTEAFF	TRBJ1-1	-	TRBD1	TRBV7-9
TGTGCCAGCAGTGAAGAAGTGGCAGGGCTTTTCAAGACCCAGTACTTC	CASSEEVAGLFKTQYF	TRBJ2-5	-	-	TRBV2
TGTGCCTGGGAAGGCAGCGAAAGCTCTGGGGCCAACGTCCTGACTTTC	CAWEGSESSGANVLTF	TRBJ2-6	-	-	TRBV30
TGTGCCAGCAGCCACCGGGACAGCGCGGAAGAGACCCAGTACTTC	CASSHRDSAEETQYF	TRBJ2-5	-	TRBD1	TRBV7-9
TGTGCCAGCAGTGATGGCAGGCAAACTGAAGCTTTCTTT	CASSDGRQTEAFF	TRBJ1-1	-	-	TRBV2
TGTGCCAGCAGACTAGCGGGAGGGCCGGAGACCCAGTACTTC	CASRLAGGPETQYF	TRBJ2-5	once	TRBD2	TRBV6-1
TGTGCCAGCAGGGATGCCGGGACTAGCGGGAGTTCAGATACGCAGTATTTT	CASRDAGTSGSSDTQYF	TRBJ2-3	-	TRBD2	TRBV28
TGTGCCAGTAGTGCGGGAGGGTCCTACGAGCAGTACTTC	CASSAGGSYEQYF	TRBJ2-7	once	TRBD2	TRBV19
TGTGCCGGACTCCCCGCGGGAGCGAGCTCCTACAATGAGCAGTTCTTC	CAGLPAGASSYNEQFF	TRBJ2-1	-	TRBD2	TRBV2
TGTGCCAGCAGCTTGGCCTCTACACTTCTAGCGGGAGGGCCAGATACGCAGTATTTT	CASSLASTLLAGGPDTQYF	TRBJ2-3	-	TRBD2	TRBV5-4